Presented here are 10 T cell receptor beta chains from one specimen sequenced in a study of memory CD8 T cells in hepatitis C reinfection. The sample's time point: late/post reinfection, 12 to 24 weeks after detection. TCR sequencing was done directly ex vivo on sorted cells, without expansion in vitro. Produced via immunoSEQ multiplex PCR; TCRdb's table is partial and in-frame only. The repertoire holds approximately 46,000 clones, 89% seen once, with under 0.9% in the top ten. The sample consisted of naive CD8+ T cells sorted from blood. These receptors all come from a young man with hepatitis C virus infection.

The chain has TRBV28 and TRBJ2-7, with TRBD1 identical over 8 bases. Losses at the gene ends were 5 bases for V and 0 bases for J; bases not matched to a gene: 3. This CDR3 has 14 amino acids. Germline CDR1 reads MDHEN; CDR2 reads SYDVKM. CDR3 sequence: CASSPGQGSYEQYV. The DNA for the CDR3 is TGTGCCAGCAGTCCAGGACAGGGCTCCTACGAGCAGTACGTC.

The J gene is TRBJ1-5, the V gene TRBV7-2; tentative D call: TRBD1 (5 bases). Germline CDR1 and CDR2: SGHTA and FQGNSA. Trimming left V 2 bases short and J 5 bases short, with 16 bases between. This CDR3 comprises 16 residues. CDR3 bases: TGTGCCAGCAGCTTAAATGCAGGGTGGCCCCATCAGCCCCAGCATTTT. Amino acids: CASSLNAGWPHQPQHF.

In its sample, this clone was seen once. The chain is built from TRBV7-6 and TRBJ2-5; 9 nucleotides line up with TRBD1. Germline V gives CDR1 SGHVS, CDR2 FNYEAQ. V trimming: 5 bases; J trimming: 3 bases; junction bases outside the gene matches: 13. CDR3 length: 17 residues. The CDR3 is CASSPPLVGDREETQYF. CDR3 nucleotide sequence: TGTGCCAGCAGCCCACCCTTGGTAGGGGACAGGGAAGAGACCCAGTACTTC. Based on the CDR3 plus reference TRBV7-6 and TRBJ2-5, the full variable domain is GAGVSQSPRYKVTKRGQDVALRCDPISGHVSLYWYRQALGQGPEFLTYFNYEAQQDKSGLPNDRFSAERPEGSISTLTIQRTEQRDSAMYRCASSPPLVGDREETQYFGPGTRLLVL.

The chain couples TRBV7-2 to TRBJ2-3, with D maybe TRBD1 (5 bases). This CDR3 is 15 amino acids long. V was shortened by 1 base and J by 2 bases, with 10 bases between the two germline ends. Germline CDR1 SGHTA, CDR2 FQGNSA. The CDR3 DNA sequence: TGTGCCAGCAGCTTAGAAGCCAGGGTCACAGATACGCAGTATTTT. Amino acids: CASSLEARVTDTQYF.

The V and J genes are TRBV27 and TRBJ2-1, with a tentative D call TRBD1 (6 bases). V was pared by 6 bases and J by 4 bases, with 10 bases between. From germline, CDR1 is MNHEY and CDR2 SMNVEV (reference sequence). The CDR3 is 13 amino acids. The CDR3 DNA sequence: TGTGCCAGCAGCCCGGACAGTTACAATGAGCAGTTCTTC. It is translated as CASSPDSYNEQFF.

This clone was seen only once. The chain employs TRBV5-5 and TRBJ2-5, with TRBD2 identical over 7 bases. The CDR3 consists of 14 residues. Germline loops: CDR1 SGHKS, CDR2 YYEKEE (reference sequence). The trim removed 0 bases at V and 3 bases at J, leaving 2 bases unmatched. CDR3 DNA sequence: TGTGCCAGCAGCTTGGAGGCGGGGGAAGAGACCCAGTACTTC. Amino acids: CASSLEAGEETQYF.

The V call is TRBV7-3, the J call TRBJ2-1, with 11 bases fitting TRBD1. The CDR3 consists of 15 residues. Germline V CDR1 and CDR2: SGHTA, FQGTGA. The junction had 4 bases not matched to a gene; V was cut back by 5 bases and J by 4 bases. The CDR3 region has the DNA TGTGCCAGCAGCCCCGGGACAGGGGGGTACAATGAGCAGTTCTTC. This encodes CASSPGTGGYNEQFF.

The chain uses TRBV5-1 and TRBJ2-2; 11 nucleotides match TRBD1. The V gene end was trimmed by 4 bases and the J gene end by 6 bases; junction bases not matched to a gene: 5. This CDR3 has 15 amino acids. CDR1 and CDR2 from the germline V gene are SGHRS and YFSETQ. In DNA form, the CDR3 reads TGCGCCAGCAGCACGGACAGGGGGCGGGCCGGGGAGCTGTTTTTT. It translates to CASSTDRGRAGELFF.

This chain's CDR3 is CASSLSGGAFNEQFF. CDR3 bases: TGTGCCAGCAGCTTGAGCGGGGGGGCCTTCAATGAGCAGTTCTTC. J is TRBJ2-1 and V is TRBV5-6; the match to TRBD2 covers 10 bases. CDR3 length: 15 amino acids. The germline gives CDR1 SGHDT, CDR2 YYEEEE. The V segment lost 1 base and the J segment 6 bases; nucleotides outside the gene matches: 4.

The rearrangement joins TRBV2 to TRBJ2-3, with 11 bases identical to TRBD1. Germline V CDR1 and CDR2: SNHLY, FYNNEI. The CDR3 length is 15 residues. The V gene end was trimmed by 4 bases and the J gene end by 6 bases; junction bases not matched to a gene: 6. In DNA, the CDR3 is TGTGCCAGCAGTGGAGGACAGGGGGCAGAGGATACGCAGTATTTT. Protein: CASSGGQGAEDTQYF.